What follows are 24 T cell receptor beta chains derived from one specimen sequenced in a study of shared clonotypes between healthy human individuals. Sequenced by immunoSEQ multiplex PCR; TCRdb stores in-frame clones only, minus some. Of about 330,000 clones listed, more than 75% are singletons. The sequenced sample consisted of memory CD8+ T cells sorted from blood. This sample's subset: CD45RO+ cells pooled with CCR7-negative TemRA cells. Receptor source: a man aged 18 to 29 in good health.

This sequence joins TRBV5-6 and TRBJ1-4; 7 bases fit TRBD1. Germline-derived CDR1 and CDR2 are SGHDT and YYEEEE. The CDR3 sequence is 18 residues long. Germline trimming cut 1 base from V and 3 bases from J; bases unmatched to any gene: 12. The CDR3 sequence is CASSLRDSAFASNEKLFF. CDR3 in DNA: TGTGCCAGCAGCTTGAGGGACAGCGCTTTCGCCTCTAATGAAAAACTGTTTTTT.

The genes are TRBV13 and TRBJ2-2, with D perhaps TRBD1 or TRBD2 (6 bases each). There are 13 residues in the CDR3. CDR1 PRHDT and CDR2 FYEKMQ come from the germline V gene (reference sequence). V was pared by 6 bases and J by 13 bases, with 18 bases between. CDR3 sequence reads: CASRLGGPEGLFF. DNA of the CDR3: TGTGCCAGCAGGCTAGGGGGGCCTGAAGGGCTGTTTTTT.

V is TRBV7-8 and J is TRBJ1-6; D is perhaps TRBD1 (6 bases). Germline CDR1 and CDR2: SGHVS and FQNEAQ. V was cut by 4 bases and J by 9 bases, with 16 bases left in between. The CDR3 spans 15 residues. CDR3 in amino acids: CASSSMVRGGSPLHF. CDR3 nucleotide sequence: TGTGCCAGCAGCTCCATGGTGAGGGGGGGTTCACCCCTCCACTTT.

The chain recombines TRBV29-1 with TRBJ2-1; no reliable D call. Per the germline V gene, CDR1 is SQVTM and CDR2 is ANQGSEA. The CDR3 totals 11 residues. Trimming removed 2 bases at V and 9 bases at J, with 8 bases between. In DNA, the CDR3 is TGCAGCGTTGAACAGCCTACTGAGCAGTTCTTC. Encoded protein: CSVEQPTEQFF.

The rearrangement uses TRBV11-2 and TRBJ1-1; maybe TRBD1 (6 bases). This CDR3 spans 15 amino acids. The ends were cut back, 3 bases at V and 0 bases at J, with 11 bases in the middle. Germline CDR1 is SGHAT and CDR2 is FQNNGV. CDR3 sequence: CASSFGQSLNTEAFF. The CDR3 nucleotides are TGTGCCAGCAGCTTCGGACAGTCCCTGAACACTGAAGCTTTCTTT.

V usage is TRBV4-1 and J usage is TRBJ1-2, with TRBD1 identical over 7 bases. Germline V gene data show CDR1 as MGHRA and CDR2 as YSYEKL. The CDR3 contains 17 residues. J was trimmed by 5 bases and V by 2 bases; bases with no gene match: 14. Here the CDR3 DNA reads TGCGCCAGCAGCCAATCGACTCGACAGGGAAGTAGTTATGGCTACACCTTC. This codes for CASSQSTRQGSSYGYTF.

The chain couples TRBV6-5 to TRBJ2-5; tentatively, D is TRBD2 (5 bases). Trimming shortened V by 6 bases and J by 4 bases, and 12 bases separated the two germline ends. CDR3 length: 13 residues. Germline loops: CDR1 MNHEY, CDR2 SVGAGI. In DNA, the CDR3 is TGTGCCAGCAGCAAGGACCGGGGAGAGACCCAGTACTTC. Amino acids: CASSKDRGETQYF.

The rearrangement links TRBV6-6 to TRBJ2-7, with TRBD1 matching 7 bases. The CDR3 is 16 amino acids. Trimming took 2 bases from V and 4 from J; bases not matched to a gene: 11. Germline values: CDR1 MNHNY, CDR2 SVGAGI (reference sequence). This CDR3 is CASSYPDGQEFYEQYF. The CDR3 region has the DNA TGTGCCAGCAGTTACCCCGACGGACAGGAATTTTACGAGCAGTACTTC.

V is TRBV27 and J is TRBJ2-2, with TRBD1 matching 8 bases. Germline-derived CDR1 and CDR2 are MNHEY and SMNVEV (reference sequence). The CDR3 extends over 16 amino acids. J lost 1 base, V lost 7 bases, and 8 bases had no gene match. The CDR3 region is CASTRGTGKNTGELFF. DNA for the CDR3: TGTGCCAGCACCCGCGGGACAGGTAAGAACACCGGGGAGCTGTTTTTT.

The chain combines TRBV29-1 with TRBJ2-1, with 7 bases matching TRBD2. This CDR3 region has 12 residues. Germline-derived CDR1 and CDR2 are SQVTM and ANQGSEA. This CDR3 is CSSLWEGNEQFF. CDR3 bases: TGCTCCTCGTTATGGGAGGGCAATGAGCAGTTCTTC.

This chain uses TRBV6-5 with TRBJ1-2; no definite D call. Germline lookup yields CDR1 MNHEY and CDR2 SVGAGI. This CDR3 region has 13 residues. Between the trimmed V and J ends, which lost 6 bases and 8 bases, there was a span of 16 bases. The CDR3 DNA reads as TGTGCCAGCAGCCCAGAGCTCCCGAGCGGCTACACCTTC. This encodes CASSPELPSGYTF.

The chain couples TRBV5-6 to TRBJ1-1; perhaps TRBD1 as D (5 bases). The CDR3 totals 13 residues. The germline gives CDR1 SGHDT, CDR2 YYEEEE. V dropped 5 bases and J dropped 5 bases, with 13 bases sitting between them. CDR3 residues: CASRPNGGTEAFF. CDR3 nucleotide sequence: TGTGCCAGCAGACCGAACGGGGGGACTGAAGCTTTCTTT. The whole variable domain, remainder taken from reference TRBV5-6 and TRBJ1-1, is DAGVTQSPTHLIKTRGQQVTLRCSPKSGHDTVSWYQQALGQGPQFIFQYYEEEERQRGNFPDRFSGHQFPNYSSELNVNALLLGDSALYLCASRPNGGTEAFFGQGTRLTVV.

The genes are TRBV2 and TRBJ1-6; the match to TRBD1 covers 12 bases. CDR3 length: 14 amino acids. The germline gives CDR1 SNHLY, CDR2 FYNNEI. V was clipped by 6 bases and J by 11 bases; unmatched bases: 5. CDR3 in amino acids: CASRAGQGAAPLHF. CDR3 bases: TGTGCCAGCAGGGCGGGACAGGGGGCCGCACCCCTCCACTTT.

The chain uses TRBV4-3 and TRBJ1-1; the D is unclear. CDR3 size: 14 residues. Trimming shortened V by 1 base and J by 6 bases, and 12 bases separated the two germline ends. Germline V CDR1 and CDR2: LGHNA, YSLEER. Written as DNA, the CDR3 is TGCGCCAGCAGCCAAGTCCTAAATAATCCTGAAGCTTTCTTT. Its translation: CASSQVLNNPEAFF.

The chain employs TRBV7-9 and TRBJ2-1, with 11 bases aligning to TRBD2. Germline V gene lookup returns CDR1 SEHNR and CDR2 FQNEAQ (reference sequence). V shed 7 bases, J shed 3 bases, and the junction held 5 bases outside the gene matches. The CDR3 has 15 residues. In DNA form, the CDR3 reads TGTGCCAGCACCACCGGGACTAGCGGCTACAATGAGCAGTTCTTC. Translating gives CASTTGTSGYNEQFF.

The V gene is TRBV11-2, the J gene TRBJ2-5, with D uncertain. V lost 0 bases, J lost 5 bases, and 7 bases lay in between. The CDR3 runs 13 residues. CDR1 is SGHAT, CDR2 FQNNGV, per germline. CDR3 sequence: CASSLETTETQYF. CDR3 coding DNA: TGTGCCAGCAGCTTAGAAACCACGGAGACCCAGTACTTC.

The chain employs TRBV6-1 and TRBJ2-7; D is uncertain. Trimming removed 5 bases at V and 4 bases at J, with 12 bases between. Germline CDR1 MNHNS, CDR2 SASEGT. CDR3 length: 13 amino acids. CDR3 DNA sequence: TGTGCCAGCAGTTCGCCGAACCCTTACGAGCAGTACTTC. As protein: CASSSPNPYEQYF.

This chain connects TRBV27 to TRBJ1-1; no definite D call. The CDR3 is 14 amino acids. Germline values: CDR1 MNHEY, CDR2 SMNVEV (reference sequence). The V gene lost 1 base and the J gene lost 3 bases, with 9 bases spanning the gap. The CDR3 region is CASSLLAGYTEAFF. CDR3 in DNA: TGTGCCAGCAGTTTATTAGCGGGATACACTGAAGCTTTCTTT.

This chain uses TRBV2 with TRBJ1-4, with a tentative D call TRBD1 (6 bases). The CDR3 consists of 16 residues. The V end lost 3 bases, the J end lost 4 bases, and 15 bases lay between the germline ends. Germline CDR1 is SNHLY and CDR2 is FYNNEI. CDR3 nucleotide sequence: TGTGCCAGCAGTGACCTAGGGGGGGCCGTTAATGAAAAACTGTTTTTT. As protein: CASSDLGGAVNEKLFF.

The gene calls are TRBV27 and TRBJ2-1; D gene unclear. Trimming stripped 6 bases from V and 5 bases from J, with 11 bases between. The germline V gene has CDR1 MNHEY and CDR2 SMNVEV (reference sequence). The CDR3 runs to 13 residues. The CDR3 sequence: CASRKELDNEQFF. The CDR3 DNA reads TGTGCCAGCAGAAAGGAGTTAGACAATGAGCAGTTCTTC.

The V and J genes are TRBV5-6 and TRBJ2-1; TRBD1 matches at 7 bases. CDR3 length: 12 residues. The J segment lost 8 bases and the V segment lost 2 bases, leaving 1 base of the junction unmatched. Germline V gives CDR1 SGHDT, CDR2 YYEEEE. CDR3 protein: CASSFQGDEQFF. The CDR3 DNA reads as TGTGCCAGCAGCTTCCAGGGGGATGAGCAGTTCTTC.

This clone was picked up one time. The V and J genes are TRBV11-2 and TRBJ2-5, with D unclear. Trimming left V 3 bases short and J 4 bases short, with 6 bases between. This CDR3 spans 12 amino acids. The germline V gene encodes CDR1 SGHAT and CDR2 FQNNGV. The CDR3 region has the DNA TGTGCCAGCAGCTTCATGGGAGAGACCCAGTACTTC. This translates into CASSFMGETQYF.

This rearrangement joins TRBV5-1 to TRBJ2-3, with TRBD2 identical over 7 bases. The V segment lost 5 bases and the J segment 6 bases; nucleotides outside the gene matches: 15. This CDR3 comprises 16 residues. Germline V CDR1 and CDR2: SGHRS, YFSETQ. CDR3 amino acids: CASSFLWEGIGDTQYF. The CDR3, as DNA: TGCGCCAGCAGTTTCCTCTGGGAGGGTATAGGGGATACGCAGTATTTT.

The chain employs TRBV7-9 and TRBJ2-5, with D perhaps being TRBD1 or TRBD2 (5 bases each). CDR3 length equals 17 residues. Germline V gene data show CDR1 as SEHNR and CDR2 as FQNEAQ (reference sequence). Trimming removed 2 bases from V and 1 base from J, with 17 bases in between. The CDR3 DNA follows: TGTGCCAGCAGCTTAAGAGGGGCAGGTGGGGGCCAAGAGACCCAGTACTTC. Translating gives CASSLRGAGGGQETQYF.